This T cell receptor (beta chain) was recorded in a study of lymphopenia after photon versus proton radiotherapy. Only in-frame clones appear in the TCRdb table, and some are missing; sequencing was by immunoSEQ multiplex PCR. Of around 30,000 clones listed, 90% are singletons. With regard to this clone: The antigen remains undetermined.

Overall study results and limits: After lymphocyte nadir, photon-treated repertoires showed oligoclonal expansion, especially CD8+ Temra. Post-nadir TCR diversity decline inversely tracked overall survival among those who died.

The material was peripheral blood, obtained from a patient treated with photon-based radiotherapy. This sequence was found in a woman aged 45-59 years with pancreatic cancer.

The CDR3 loop reads CASSPQSVFYNEQFF. The CDR3 coding sequence is TGTGCCAGCAGTCCCCAATCGGTTTTCTACAATGAGCAGTTCTTC. The chain has TRBV6-5 and TRBJ2-1; no clear D. V lost 5 bases and J lost 3, with 14 bases in between. Germline V gives CDR1 MNHEY, CDR2 SVGAGI. CDR3 length equals 15 residues.